This is a list of T cell receptor beta chains from one sample in a study of cytomegalovirus exposure and HLA in healthy donors. Clones were read by immunoSEQ multiplex PCR, and TCRdb kept only the in-frame ones, dropping some. The profile shows around 130,000 clones, about 82% of them singletons. Sequencing was carried out using PBMCs. The receptor set was obtained from a man aged 25-40 years in good health and CMV-seronegative. Each CDR3 is given with its conserved first and last residue. Fields, in order: clone size, D gene, V gene, J gene, CDR3 protein, CDR3 DNA. The D gene is left open where the match is weak. Clone size is not always given. Where it is, it says once, few, many or a class for expanded clones.

clone size: .; D gene: .; V gene: TRBV4-3; J gene: TRBJ2-5; CDR3 protein: CASSHVQSKETQYF; CDR3 DNA: TGCGCCAGCAGCCATGTTCAGTCGAAGGAGACCCAGTACTTC
clone size: .; D gene: .; V gene: TRBV6-5; J gene: TRBJ2-1; CDR3 protein: CASSYSDSSGQGEFF; CDR3 DNA: TGTGCCAGCAGTTACTCCGACTCTTCGGGACAAGGAGAGTTCTTC
clone size: .; D gene: .; V gene: TRBV9; J gene: TRBJ2-3; CDR3 protein: CASSPYTDTQYF; CDR3 DNA: TGTGCCAGCAGCCCCTACACAGATACGCAGTATTTT
clone size: .; D gene: TRBD1; V gene: TRBV5-1; J gene: TRBJ1-3; CDR3 protein: CASSGWDRVSGNTIYF; CDR3 DNA: TGCGCCAGCAGCGGATGGGACAGGGTGTCTGGAAACACCATATATTTT
clone size: .; D gene: .; V gene: TRBV5-4; J gene: TRBJ1-6; CDR3 protein: CASSNADSSYNSPLHF; CDR3 DNA: TGTGCCAGCAGCAATGCGGACAGTTCCTATAATTCACCCCTCCACTTT
clone size: .; D gene: .; V gene: TRBV9; J gene: TRBJ1-6; CDR3 protein: CASSGPLRPLHF; CDR3 DNA: TGTGCCAGCAGCGGGCCCCTTCGACCCCTCCACTTT
clone size: .; D gene: TRBD1; V gene: TRBV6-5; J gene: TRBJ1-3; CDR3 protein: CASSRQGVSGNTIYF; CDR3 DNA: TGTGCCAGCAGTCGACAGGGGGTTTCTGGAAACACCATATATTTT
clone size: .; D gene: .; V gene: TRBV2; J gene: TRBJ1-6; CDR3 protein: CASRPAQGHSPLHF; CDR3 DNA: TGTGCCAGCAGGCCGGCGCAGGGGCATTCACCCCTCCACTTT
clone size: .; D gene: .; V gene: TRBV5-1; J gene: TRBJ1-3; CDR3 protein: CASSLDLLYSGNTIYF; CDR3 DNA: TGCGCCAGCAGCTTGGACTTACTTTACTCTGGAAACACCATATATTTT
clone size: .; D gene: .; V gene: TRBV7-9; J gene: TRBJ1-3; CDR3 protein: CASSLTPNTIYF; CDR3 DNA: TGTGCCAGCAGCTTGACTCCAAACACCATATATTTT
clone size: .; D gene: .; V gene: TRBV25-1; J gene: TRBJ1-1; CDR3 protein: CASSDPQNTEAFF; CDR3 DNA: TGTGCCAGCAGTGATCCCCAGAACACTGAAGCTTTCTTT
clone size: .; D gene: .; V gene: TRBV28; J gene: TRBJ1-2; CDR3 protein: CASRFFRSVGGYTF; CDR3 DNA: TGTGCCAGCAGATTCTTTCGCTCCGTCGGTGGCTACACCTTC
clone size: .; D gene: TRBD1; V gene: TRBV27; J gene: TRBJ2-5; CDR3 protein: CASSSYSPGGASPRYF; CDR3 DNA: TGTGCCAGCAGTTCCTACTCCCCAGGGGGCGCCTCCCCCAGGTACTTC
clone size: .; D gene: TRBD2; V gene: TRBV4-2; J gene: TRBJ2-3; CDR3 protein: CASSQGQRGNTDTQYF; CDR3 DNA: TGTGCCAGCAGCCAAGGTCAGCGGGGGAACACAGATACGCAGTATTTT
clone size: .; D gene: .; V gene: TRBV10-1; J gene: TRBJ1-1; CDR3 protein: CASSESRGRGNTEAFF; CDR3 DNA: TGCGCCAGCAGTGAGTCAAGGGGAAGGGGAAACACTGAAGCTTTCTTT
clone size: .; D gene: .; V gene: TRBV6-1; J gene: TRBJ1-1; CDR3 protein: CASSEGGDTEAFF; CDR3 DNA: TGTGCCAGCAGTGAAGGGGGGGATACTGAAGCTTTCTTT
clone size: .; D gene: TRBD1; V gene: TRBV28; J gene: TRBJ2-7; CDR3 protein: CASSISRGPDEQYF; CDR3 DNA: TGTGCCAGCAGTATCTCCAGGGGGCCGGACGAGCAGTACTTC
clone size: once; D gene: .; V gene: TRBV14; J gene: TRBJ1-2; CDR3 protein: CASSQDQRPRGGYTF; CDR3 DNA: TGTGCCAGCAGCCAAGATCAGAGGCCCCGGGGTGGCTACACCTTC
clone size: once; D gene: .; V gene: TRBV20-1; J gene: TRBJ1-1; CDR3 protein: CSAQGFAEAFF; CDR3 DNA: TGCAGTGCACAGGGTTTCGCTGAAGCTTTCTTT
clone size: .; D gene: .; V gene: TRBV5-1; J gene: TRBJ2-5; CDR3 protein: CASSRGLGKETQYF; CDR3 DNA: TGCGCCAGCAGCCGTGGACTGGGGAAAGAGACCCAGTACTTC
clone size: once; D gene: .; V gene: TRBV28; J gene: TRBJ1-5; CDR3 protein: CASSFAGGWAISPLHF; CDR3 DNA: TGTGCCAGCAGTTTCGCGGGAGGGTGGGCAATCAGCCCCTTGCATTTT
clone size: .; D gene: TRBD1; V gene: TRBV5-1; J gene: TRBJ1-1; CDR3 protein: CASSWQGAWGDTEAFF; CDR3 DNA: TGCGCCAGCAGCTGGCAGGGGGCGTGGGGGGACACTGAAGCTTTCTTT
clone size: .; D gene: TRBD1; V gene: TRBV5-8; J gene: TRBJ1-4; CDR3 protein: CASSFETGEIEKLFF; CDR3 DNA: TGTGCCAGCAGCTTCGAAACAGGGGAGATTGAAAAACTGTTTTTT
clone size: few; D gene: .; V gene: TRBV6-6; J gene: TRBJ1-1; CDR3 protein: CASSYRRMNTEAFF; CDR3 DNA: TGTGCCAGCAGTTACCGCAGAATGAACACTGAAGCTTTCTTT
clone size: once; D gene: .; V gene: TRBV5-4; J gene: TRBJ2-7; CDR3 protein: CASRLGPGVYEQYF; CDR3 DNA: TGTGCCAGCAGGCTGGGCCCAGGGGTCTACGAGCAGTACTTC
clone size: .; D gene: .; V gene: TRBV7-6; J gene: TRBJ1-2; CDR3 protein: CASSLGSGGAYGYTF; CDR3 DNA: TGTGCCAGCAGCTTAGGTTCGGGGGGGGCCTATGGCTACACCTTC
clone size: once; D gene: .; V gene: TRBV5-8; J gene: TRBJ1-4; CDR3 protein: CASSLGTDTNEKLFF; CDR3 DNA: TGTGCCAGCAGCTTGGGAACGGACACCAATGAAAAACTGTTTTTT
clone size: .; D gene: .; V gene: TRBV7-9; J gene: TRBJ2-5; CDR3 protein: CADGGDFQETQYF; CDR3 DNA: TGTGCAGACGGAGGGGACTTCCAAGAGACCCAGTACTTC
clone size: .; D gene: TRBD1; V gene: TRBV4-1; J gene: TRBJ2-7; CDR3 protein: CASSLASGQNYEQYF; CDR3 DNA: TGCGCCAGCAGCCTAGCCTCGGGACAGAACTACGAGCAGTACTTC
clone size: .; D gene: TRBD1; V gene: TRBV4-2; J gene: TRBJ1-2; CDR3 protein: CASSRKQGYGYTF; CDR3 DNA: TGTGCCAGCAGCCGGAAACAGGGGTATGGCTACACCTTC
clone size: .; D gene: .; V gene: TRBV27; J gene: TRBJ1-3; CDR3 protein: CASSLTATVGNTIYF; CDR3 DNA: TGTGCCAGCAGTTTGACAGCTACTGTTGGAAACACCATATATTTT
clone size: once; D gene: TRBD2; V gene: TRBV5-1; J gene: TRBJ2-1; CDR3 protein: CASSPGRLAGGSYNEQFF; CDR3 DNA: TGCGCCAGCAGCCCGGGCCGACTAGCGGGGGGCTCCTACAATGAGCAGTTCTTC
clone size: .; D gene: TRBD2; V gene: TRBV27; J gene: TRBJ2-3; CDR3 protein: CASSLLPSGAFTDTQYF; CDR3 DNA: TGTGCCAGCAGTTTACTTCCTAGCGGGGCCTTTACAGATACGCAGTATTTT
clone size: .; D gene: TRBD2; V gene: TRBV5-6; J gene: TRBJ2-3; CDR3 protein: CASSSGTSGISSTDTQYF; CDR3 DNA: TGTGCCAGCAGCTCGGGGACTAGCGGGATCTCTAGCACAGATACGCAGTATTTT
clone size: .; D gene: .; V gene: TRBV7-6; J gene: TRBJ1-1; CDR3 protein: CASSPTYRVGMNTEAFF; CDR3 DNA: TGTGCCAGCAGCCCTACTTACCGGGTAGGCATGAACACTGAAGCTTTCTTT
clone size: .; D gene: .; V gene: TRBV28; J gene: TRBJ1-1; CDR3 protein: CASTGTPRMRAFF; CDR3 DNA: TGTGCCAGCACCGGGACTCCTAGAATGAGAGCTTTCTTT
clone size: .; D gene: .; V gene: TRBV5-1; J gene: TRBJ1-3; CDR3 protein: CASNLEPGNTIYF; CDR3 DNA: TGCGCCAGCAACCTAGAACCTGGAAACACCATATATTTT
clone size: .; D gene: TRBD2; V gene: TRBV27; J gene: TRBJ2-7; CDR3 protein: CASRGLASYEQYF; CDR3 DNA: TGTGCCAGCAGGGGACTAGCAAGCTACGAGCAGTACTTC
clone size: .; D gene: TRBD1; V gene: TRBV5-1; J gene: TRBJ1-1; CDR3 protein: CASSFTGQGNTEAFF; CDR3 DNA: TGCGCCAGCAGCTTTACGGGACAGGGGAACACTGAAGCTTTCTTT
clone size: few; D gene: TRBD1; V gene: TRBV10-3; J gene: TRBJ2-5; CDR3 protein: CAIRKETGEETQYF; CDR3 DNA: TGTGCCATCAGGAAAGAGACAGGGGAAGAGACCCAGTACTTC
clone size: .; D gene: .; V gene: TRBV25-1; J gene: TRBJ2-2; CDR3 protein: CASSESLGELFF; CDR3 DNA: TGTGCCAGCAGTGAATCATTGGGGGAGCTGTTTTTT
clone size: .; D gene: TRBD2; V gene: TRBV7-2; J gene: TRBJ2-7; CDR3 protein: CASSPSASGRAHEQYF; CDR3 DNA: TGTGCCAGCAGCCCTTCAGCTAGCGGGAGGGCCCACGAGCAGTACTTC